This entry lists 10 T cell receptor beta chains sequenced from one sample in a study of T-cell reconstitution after alpha-beta-depleted transplantation in children. Molecular barcoding with unique molecular identifiers was used for the TCRbeta library. TCRdb processed the PCR reads anew with MiXCR; each CDR3 protein has one entry. This sample carries around 440,000 distinct CDR3 sequences, about 10% of them seen once, and the ten largest clones take 2%. The sample consisted of PBMCs, taken before TCRalphabeta/CD19-depleted stem cell transplant. Receptors originate from a child aged 2 to 10 with inherited bone marrow failure, due to receive a stem cell transplant.

Ten or more counts support this clonotype. This sequence joins TRBV6-1 and TRBJ1-5, with D possibly TRBD1 on 6 matching bases. Germline assignment: CDR1 MNHNS and CDR2 SASEGT. This CDR3 is 14 amino acids long. V lost 6 bases and J lost 6, with 15 bases in between. CDR3 DNA sequence: TGTGCCAGCAGCGACTGGGGGGCGGGTCAGCCCCAGCATTTT. Residues: CASSDWGAGQPQHF.

This clonotype was picked up many times. The chain couples TRBV12-3 or TRBV12-4 to TRBJ2-3; D tentatively fits TRBD1 or TRBD2 (5 bases each). With 4 bases removed from V and 1 base from J, the gap between germline ends came to 12 bases. The CDR3 spans 15 residues. In nucleotides, the CDR3 is TGTGCCAGCAGTTCCAGTCGGGGCCGCACAGATACGCAGTATTTT. The encoded protein is CASSSSRGRTDTQYF.

This clonotype was picked up many times. The chain couples TRBV10-2 to TRBJ2-2, with TRBD2 matching over 9 bases. Germline V lookup: CDR1 WSHSY, CDR2 SAAADI. Trimming took 8 bases from V and 3 from J; bases not matched to a gene: 1. The CDR3 sequence is 13 residues long. CDR3 DNA: TGCGCCAGCGGGACTAGCCACACCGGGGAGCTGTTTTTT. Translating gives CASGTSHTGELFF.

This clonotype appeared a few times. The rearrangement uses TRBV10-2 and TRBJ1-4; 7 bases line up with TRBD1. Germline lookup yields CDR1 WSHSY and CDR2 SAAADI. The CDR3 contains 13 residues. Unmatched junction bases numbered 5, after V lost 5 bases and J lost 8 bases. CDR3 bases: TGCGCCAGCAGTAGGGGGCGAGGAGAAAAACTGTTTTTT. Translation gives CASSRGRGEKLFF.

This clonotype has ten or more counts. The rearrangement joins TRBV27 to TRBJ2-2, with unresolved D. Trimming took 4 bases from V and 5 from J, leaving 11 bases between them. Per germline, CDR1 MNHEY and CDR2 SMNVEV (reference sequence). The CDR3 has 14 amino acids. CDR3 sequence (DNA): TGTGCCAGCAGTTGGACCCTGGGGACCGGGGAGCTGTTTTTT. Amino acid sequence: CASSWTLGTGELFF.

The sample holds a few counts of this clonotype. The J gene is TRBJ1-4, the V gene TRBV20-1, with 8 nucleotides matching TRBD1. The CDR3 spans 16 residues. The V and J ends lost 0 bases and 6 bases, in that order; junction bases with no gene match: 9. The germline V gene encodes CDR1 DFQATT and CDR2 SNEGSKA (reference sequence). Written as DNA, the CDR3 is TGCAGTGCTAGAGAACAGGGGGAGTCCCCCTATGAAAAACTGTTTTTT. Translation gives CSAREQGESPYEKLFF.

This chain connects TRBV7-2 to TRBJ1-5; D is perhaps TRBD1 (5 bases). CDR1 is SGHTA and CDR2 is FQGNSA in the germline V gene. The CDR3 is made up of 17 amino acids. The V gene lost 0 bases and the J gene lost 9 bases, with 21 bases spanning the gap. CDR3 DNA: TGTGCCAGCAGCTTAGCCGGTCTGAGGGACCCCCGACGGCCCCAGCATTTT. Its protein product is CASSLAGLRDPRRPQHF.

A remark on this clonotype: Germline and junction disagree at one end, which may indicate a read error. The chain combines TRBV12-3 or TRBV12-4 with TRBJ2-1; 9 positions match TRBD1. This CDR3 contains 18 residues. CDR3 amino acids: CARSFPGGDRVGNNEQFF. In nucleotides, the CDR3 is TGTGCCCGCAGTTTTCCAGGGGGGGACAGGGTAGGAAACAATGAGCAGTTCTTC.

The table lists this clonotype with many counts. V is TRBV20-1 and J is TRBJ2-5; 11 bases align to TRBD2. Trimming removed 0 bases from V and 5 bases from J; junction bases left unmatched: 5. This CDR3 contains 15 residues. Germline V gene sequence: CDR1 DFQATT, CDR2 SNEGSKA (reference sequence). For the CDR3, the DNA is TGCAGTGCTAGAGATCCCCGGACTAGCGGGGAGACCCAGTACTTC. As protein: CSARDPRTSGETQYF.

The CDR3: CASSPPIGGGGTEAFF. CDR3 nucleotide sequence: TGTGCCAGCAGTCCACCTATAGGGGGGGGAGGGACTGAAGCTTTCTTT. This chain uses TRBV28 with TRBJ1-1; possible D gene TRBD1, 6 bases. The CDR3 is 16 amino acids. Germline V lookup: CDR1 MDHEN, CDR2 SYDVKM. Trimming removed 5 bases from V and 5 bases from J, with 21 bases in between.